Sequencing of this TCR beta chain was carried out in a study of response to subunit inactivated influenza vaccine. Study-level findings and limits: Seasonal influenza vaccination, on each occasion, was suggested by the authors to recruit few new T cells.

One entry per CDR3 protein results from TCRdb running MiXCR on the RT-PCR reads. The sample shows about 160,000 distinct CDR3 sequences, 11% of them seen only once. J gave up 1 base and V 3 bases, and 8 bases lay outside the gene matches. CDR1 is ENHRY and CDR2 is SYGVKD in the germline V gene. This CDR3 contains 16 residues. The table lists this clonotype with many counts. As yet, its antigen is unknown. The input for sequencing was non-naive T cells sorted from PBMCs, taken roughly 47 days after vaccination. The sequence was collected from a man aged 50 to 60 who received an inactivated influenza vaccine. The rearrangement joins TRBV10-3 to TRBJ1-1; TRBD1 agrees at 7 bases. CDR3 DNA: TGTGCCATCAGTGACTCTAAGGGACAGAGGAACACTGAAGCTTTCTTT. Translated: CAISDSKGQRNTEAFF.